The rows below give T cell receptor beta chains drawn from one sample of a study of cytomegalovirus exposure and HLA in healthy donors. The assay was immunoSEQ multiplex PCR, and TCRdb's table has in-frame clones only and misses some. Of about 190,000 clones in the sample, approximately 88% were seen once. The sample taken for sequencing was PBMCs. The source is a man younger than 35 in good health and CMV-seropositive. The CDR3 runs from the conserved cysteine through the conserved F or W. A D gene is named only where the DNA matches it firmly. Part of the rows lack a size; the others show once, few, many or a class for expanded clones.

>TRBV6-1|TRBJ2-4|.|.
TGTGCCAGCAGCTTAGTAGCCAAAAACATTCAGTACTTC
CASSLVAKNIQYF
>TRBV2|TRBJ2-1|.|.
TGTGCCACCGCCCCCTCTGCGGGGTACTACAATGAGCAGTTCTTC
CATAPSAGYYNEQFF
>TRBV6-1|TRBJ2-3|.|once
TGTGCCAGCAGTGCCCCAACAGATACGCAGTATTTT
CASSAPTDTQYF
>TRBV9|TRBJ1-4|.|.
TGTGCCAGCAGCGTAGGGGGGGGCAGCATCGGTCGCGAAAAACTGTTTTTT
CASSVGGGSIGREKLFF
>TRBV28|TRBJ2-7|.|once
TGTGCCAGCAGCCCGCCCCCAAGGGGCGAGCAGTACTTC
CASSPPPRGEQYF
>TRBV5-1|TRBJ1-2|.|.
TGCGCCAGCAGCTTGGGCGACAGTACATCGAACTATGGCTACACCTTC
CASSLGDSTSNYGYTF
>TRBV10-1|TRBJ2-3|TRBD1|.
TGCGCCAGCAGCGTGGGACAGGGAACCTCGCATACGCAGTATTTT
CASSVGQGTSHTQYF
>TRBV5-4|TRBJ2-7|.|few
TGTGCCAGCAGCCCGGAACTTGCAGCGAATGAGCAGTACTTC
CASSPELAANEQYF
>TRBV6-5|TRBJ2-5|TRBD1|.
TGTGCCAGCCGGGGTCCAGGACAGGGGCAAGAGACCCAGTACTTC
CASRGPGQGQETQYF
>TRBV27|TRBJ2-7|.|.
TGTGCCAGCAGTTTATTAGCGGCGACCTCCTACGAGCAGTACTTC
CASSLLAATSYEQYF
>TRBV6-6|TRBJ2-6|.|.
TGTGCCAGCAGTTCTGACAGTTTCGGGGCCAACGTCCTGACTTTC
CASSSDSFGANVLTF
>TRBV28|TRBJ2-3|TRBD1|.
TGTGCCAGCAGTAAACCGGGACAGGGTCCAGATACGCAGTATTTT
CASSKPGQGPDTQYF
>TRBV9|TRBJ2-1|.|.
TGTGCCAGCAGCGCCGACTTACGCTCCTACAATGAGCAGTTCTTC
CASSADLRSYNEQFF
>TRBV28|TRBJ2-3|.|.
TGTGCCAGCAGCGGGACTTTCCCAGATACGCAGTATTTT
CASSGTFPDTQYF
>TRBV5-4|TRBJ2-1|.|.
TGTGCCAGCAGCTTTTATAGGGGCAGTGAGCAGTTCTTC
CASSFYRGSEQFF
>TRBV30|TRBJ2-7|.|.
TGTGCCTGGACAGACAGCGACTACGAGCAGTACTTC
CAWTDSDYEQYF
>TRBV2|TRBJ2-7|TRBD2|.
TGTGCCAGCAGCGAAGGACCCGGGACTAGCGACCACGAGCAGTACTTC
CASSEGPGTSDHEQYF
>TRBV7-9|TRBJ2-3|TRBD1|.
TGTGCCAGCAGCTTAACTGACAGGGGGTACACAGATACGCAGTATTTT
CASSLTDRGYTDTQYF
>TRBV5-1|TRBJ2-2|.|.
TGCGCCAGCAGCTTATCAGGGTCCCGGAACACCGGGGAGCTGTTTTTT
CASSLSGSRNTGELFF
>TRBV5-4|TRBJ2-7|TRBD1|few
TGTGCCAGCAGCCCTTACAGGGGTTACGAGCAGTACTTC
CASSPYRGYEQYF
>TRBV28|TRBJ1-1|.|.
TGTGCCGCCCAAAGGGGGATACCACCGGGACAAAGAAACACTGAAGCTTTCTTT
CAAQRGIPPGQRNTEAFF
>TRBV28|TRBJ1-5|.|.
TGTGCCAGCAGTTCGAACAGGTATTATCATAGCAATCAGCCCCAGCATTTT
CASSSNRYYHSNQPQHF
>TRBV28|TRBJ2-3|.|.
TGTGCCAGCAGTTTCGGGACTCCCGGCGGCACAGATACGCAGTATTTT
CASSFGTPGGTDTQYF
>TRBV29-1|TRBJ1-2|.|.
TGCAGCGTTGATATGGGCCAATTCGGTGGCTACACCTTC
CSVDMGQFGGYTF
>TRBV6-5|TRBJ1-3|.|.
TGTGCCAGCAGTTACCAGGGGTACGGTGGAAACACCATATATTTT
CASSYQGYGGNTIYF
>TRBV5-1|TRBJ2-7|.|.
TGCGCCAGCAGCTTAGACGGGTCCTACGAGCAGTACTTC
CASSLDGSYEQYF
>TRBV9|TRBJ2-2|.|.
TGTGCCAGCAGCGTAGGTAGCGGCGCGAACACCGGGGAGCTGTTTTTT
CASSVGSGANTGELFF
>TRBV19|TRBJ2-1|.|.
TGTGCCAGCGCTTGGGCGGGCTACAATGAGCAGTTCTTC
CASAWAGYNEQFF